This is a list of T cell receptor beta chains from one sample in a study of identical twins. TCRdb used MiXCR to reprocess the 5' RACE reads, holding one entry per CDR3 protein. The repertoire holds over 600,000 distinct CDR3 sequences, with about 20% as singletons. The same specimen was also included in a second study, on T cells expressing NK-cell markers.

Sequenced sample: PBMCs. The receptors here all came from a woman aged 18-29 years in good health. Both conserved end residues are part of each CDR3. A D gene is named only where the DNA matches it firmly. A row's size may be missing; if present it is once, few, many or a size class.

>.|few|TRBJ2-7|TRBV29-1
CSVVRGQPYEQYF
TGCAGCGTTGTACGGGGGCAGCCCTACGAGCAGTACTTC
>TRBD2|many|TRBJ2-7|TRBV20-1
CSAQTGGEQYF
TGCAGTGCCCAAACGGGGGGCGAGCAGTACTTC
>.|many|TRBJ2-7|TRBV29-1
CSVANRSPYEQYF
TGCAGCGTTGCGAACAGGAGCCCCTACGAGCAGTACTTC
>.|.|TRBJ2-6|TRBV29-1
CSVEGVGANVLTF
TGCAGCGTTGAGGGTGTCGGGGCCAACGTCCTGACTTTC
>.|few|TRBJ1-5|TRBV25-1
CASSEQGHSNQPQHF
TGTGCCAGCAGTGAACAGGGTCATAGCAATCAGCCCCAGCATTTT
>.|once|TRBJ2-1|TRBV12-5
CASGLISGRINEQFF
TGTGCTAGTGGTTTGATTAGTGGAAGAATCAATGAGCAGTTCTTC
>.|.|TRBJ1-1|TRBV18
CASSPQQVDTEAFF
TGTGCCAGCTCACCACAACAGGTTGACACTGAAGCTTTCTTT
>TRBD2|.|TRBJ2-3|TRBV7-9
CASSLIPGRDTDTQYF
TGTGCCAGCAGCTTAATTCCCGGGAGGGACACAGATACGCAGTATTTT
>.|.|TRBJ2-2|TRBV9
CASKWTLDTGELFF
TGTGCCAGCAAATGGACGTTGGACACCGGGGAGCTGTTTTTT
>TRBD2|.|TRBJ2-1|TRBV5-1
CASSPRLGLQRREQFF
TGCGCCAGCAGCCCGAGGTTGGGACTACAGCGACGAGAGCAGTTCTTC
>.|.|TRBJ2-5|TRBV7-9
CASSLATQYF
TGTGCCAGCAGCCTGGCTACCCAGTACTTC
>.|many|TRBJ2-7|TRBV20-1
CSARRYSYEQYF
TGCAGTGCTAGAAGATATTCTTACGAGCAGTACTTC
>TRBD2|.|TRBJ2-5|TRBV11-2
CASSSRLAGQETQYF
TGTGCCAGCAGCTCCCGACTAGCCGGTCAAGAGACCCAGTACTTC
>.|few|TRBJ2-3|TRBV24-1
CATSDLKDTQYF
TGTGCCACCAGTGATTTGAAGGATACGCAGTATTTT
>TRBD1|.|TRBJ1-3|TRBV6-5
CASSPTGDSGNTIYF
TGTGCCAGCAGTCCGACAGGGGACTCTGGAAACACCATATATTTT
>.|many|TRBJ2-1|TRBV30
CAWSSRYNEQFF
TGTGCCTGGAGTAGCAGGTACAATGAGCAGTTCTTC
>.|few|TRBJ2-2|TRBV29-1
CSWERGAGELFF
TGCAGTTGGGAAAGAGGCGCCGGGGAGCTGTTTTTT
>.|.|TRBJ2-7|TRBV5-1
CASSLVGNRYEQYF
TGCGCCAGCAGCTTGGTAGGGAACAGGTACGAGCAGTACTTC
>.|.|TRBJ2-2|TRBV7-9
CASSLVLGAGELFF
TGTGCCAGCAGCTTAGTTCTCGGGGCCGGGGAGCTGTTTTTT
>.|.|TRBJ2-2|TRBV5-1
CASSLAVNGELFF
TGCGCCAGCAGCTTGGCCGTGAACGGGGAGCTGTTTTTT
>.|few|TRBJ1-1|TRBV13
CASSLRTRGTEAFF
TGTGCCAGCAGCTTGAGGACTCGGGGGACTGAAGCTTTCTTT
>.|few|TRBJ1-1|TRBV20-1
CSALMGGPEAFF
TGCAGTGCCCTGATGGGCGGCCCGGAGGCTTTCTTT
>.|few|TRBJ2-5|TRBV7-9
CASSSPRGNKAQYF
TGTGCCAGCAGCTCCCCCCGGGGGAATAAGGCCCAGTACTTC
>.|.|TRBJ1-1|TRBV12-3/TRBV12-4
CASSPLPDSEAFF
TGTGCCAGCAGTCCCCTCCCGGACTCTGAAGCTTTCTTT
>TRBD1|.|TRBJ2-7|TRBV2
CASNEGQDVYEQYF
TGTGCCAGCAATGAGGGACAGGATGTCTACGAGCAGTACTTC
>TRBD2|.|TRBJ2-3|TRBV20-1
CSALSGGVGTDTQYF
TGCAGTGCTCTCTCCGGGGGGGTGGGCACAGATACGCAGTATTTT
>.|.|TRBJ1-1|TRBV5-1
CASSAAGQAGEAFF
TGCGCCAGCAGCGCCGCGGGACAAGCGGGTGAAGCTTTCTTT
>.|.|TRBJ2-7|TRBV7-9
CASSLVGSVYEQYF
TGTGCCAGCAGCTTAGTAGGTAGCGTCTACGAGCAGTACTTC
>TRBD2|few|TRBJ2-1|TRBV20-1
CSARDFLAGENEQFF
TGCAGTGCTAGAGATTTCCTAGCGGGAGAAAATGAGCAGTTCTTC
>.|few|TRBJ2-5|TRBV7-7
CASSLGEEETQYF
TGTGCCAGCAGTTTAGGGGAGGAAGAGACCCAGTACTTC
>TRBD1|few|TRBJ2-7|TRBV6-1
CASIKWTGGLAEQYF
TGTGCCAGCATCAAGTGGACAGGGGGCTTAGCCGAGCAGTACTTC
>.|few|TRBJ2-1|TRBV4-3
CASSRLGISYNEQFF
TGCGCCAGCAGCCGCCTGGGAATATCCTACAATGAGCAGTTCTTC
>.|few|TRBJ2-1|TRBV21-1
CASPMGGRPYNEQFF
TGTGCCAGCCCAATGGGGGGGAGGCCATACAATGAGCAGTTCTTC
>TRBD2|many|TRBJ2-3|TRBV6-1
CATQEAGAADTQYF
TGTGCCACCCAAGAGGCGGGAGCGGCAGATACGCAGTATTTT